The subject of this entry is one T cell receptor beta chain. The CDR3 sequence is 14 residues long. CDR1 and CDR2 from the germline V gene are MNHEY and SVGAGI. Losses at the gene ends were 5 bases for V and 4 bases for J; bases not matched to a gene: 4. The record originates from a study of blood T cell repertoires in COVID-19. At the level of the study: Samples of COVID-19 (acute and convalescent) were obtained from the United States, Italy and Spain.

Authors' data handling: Amplification of reference gene primers was used by the study to estimate nucleated cell counts. Repertoires were generated with immunoSEQ multiplex PCR, while TCRdb's copy carries only in-frame clones and drops some. V and J calls and clone size are as listed in that table; D and trimming were resolved from the DNA. The sample includes around 300,000 clones, about 87% of them seen just once. Categorization into cohorts depended on clinical history that participants reported. Two negative PCRs, clearance, or symptom resolution had been documented for recovered Cohort 3 donors.

The sequence derives from a man in his thirties or forties who had recovered from COVID-19. Sequencing was performed on PBMCs or T cells enriched from blood (not recorded which). V usage is TRBV6-5 and J usage is TRBJ1-2, with 10 bases that match TRBD1. In DNA, the CDR3 is TGTGCCAGCAGTAGGACAGGGGGTGGCTATGGCTACACCTTC. It translates to CASSRTGGGYGYTF.